A single sample gave rise to the 21 T cell receptor beta chains below, sequenced in a study of blood T cell repertoires in COVID-19. Generated by immunoSEQ multiplex PCR, the TCRdb table keeps only in-frame clones and is missing some. The sample lists roughly 16,000 clones; approximately 78% were seen once. Sequencing input: peripheral blood. The receptor source for this set is a man in his sixties with active or convalescent COVID-19.

The V gene is TRBV29-1, the J gene TRBJ2-7, with 11 bases identical to TRBD1. The CDR3 is made up of 16 amino acids. Germline CDR1 is SQVTM and CDR2 is ANQGSEA. V was clipped by 1 base and J by 1 base; unmatched bases: 6. This chain's CDR3 is CSVEAIWDRGSYEQYF. CDR3 in DNA: TGCAGCGTTGAAGCGATCTGGGACAGGGGGTCCTACGAGCAGTACTTC.

The chain has TRBV6-5 and TRBJ2-3; D is uncertain. Germline V gene lookup returns CDR1 MNHEY and CDR2 SVGAGI. This CDR3 spans 10 amino acids. Trimming removed 9 bases from V and 4 bases from J, with 5 bases in between. The CDR3: CASNSDTQYF. The CDR3 coding sequence is TGTGCCAGTAATTCAGATACGCAGTATTTT.

The chain recombines TRBV19 with TRBJ2-4; tentative D call: TRBD1 (6 bases). Trimming took 0 bases from V and 4 from J, leaving 10 bases between them. The germline V gene has CDR1 LNHDA and CDR2 SQIVND (reference sequence). There are 15 residues in the CDR3. The CDR3 coding sequence is TGTGCCAGTAGTATAGAGGGCAGGGGTAAAAACATTCAGTACTTC. Protein: CASSIEGRGKNIQYF.

This clone was seen a single time. The chain employs TRBV10-3 and TRBJ1-2; D is undetermined. V dropped 0 bases and J dropped 2 bases, with 13 bases sitting between them. This CDR3 is built from 16 residues. The germline gives CDR1 ENHRY, CDR2 SYGVKD. The CDR3: CAISESINGPNYGYTF. CDR3 nucleotides: TGTGCCATCAGTGAGTCGATAAATGGCCCCAACTATGGCTACACCTTC.

J is TRBJ2-2 and V is TRBV4-1, with TRBD2 identical over 16 bases. This CDR3 has 19 amino acids. Germline CDR1 reads MGHRA; CDR2 reads YSYEKL. J gave up 4 bases and V 4 bases, and 9 bases lay outside the gene matches. The CDR3 loop is CASSRSPGLAGGSTGELFF. DNA for the CDR3: TGCGCCAGCAGCCGGTCCCCGGGACTAGCGGGAGGGAGCACCGGGGAGCTGTTTTTT.

V is TRBV27 and J is TRBJ1-5, with a tentative D call TRBD1 (5 bases). The CDR3 contains 13 residues. The V gene lost 2 bases and the J gene lost 7 bases, with 9 bases spanning the gap. Germline V gene sequence: CDR1 MNHEY, CDR2 SMNVEV (reference sequence). Written as DNA, the CDR3 is TGTGCCAGCAGTTTAGCGGGGGGACAGCCCCAGCATTTT. It is translated as CASSLAGGQPQHF.

The chain couples TRBV29-1 to TRBJ2-3; D possibly corresponds to TRBD2 (6 bases). Germline V gene sequence: CDR1 SQVTM, CDR2 ANQGSEA. This CDR3 contains 13 residues. The germline V and J ends were trimmed by 6 bases and 3 bases, with 13 bases remaining between them. CDR3 region: CSVETGGTDTQYF. The DNA of the CDR3 is TGCAGCGTGGAAACCGGGGGAACAGATACGCAGTATTTT.

This chain joins TRBV7-9 and TRBJ2-2, with 8 bases identical to TRBD1. The germline CDR1 and CDR2 sequences are SEHNR and FQNEAQ (reference sequence). Unmatched junction bases numbered 2, after V lost 0 bases and J lost 5 bases. This CDR3 is 15 amino acids long. CDR3 residues: CASSLARGQTGELFF. DNA of the CDR3: TGTGCCAGCAGCTTAGCCAGGGGGCAAACCGGGGAGCTGTTTTTT.

This rearrangement joins TRBV15 to TRBJ1-5; TRBD1 matches at 8 bases. The V gene's germline CDR1 is LNHNV and CDR2 YYDKDF (reference sequence). The CDR3 contains 14 residues. Trimming at V came to 7 bases and at J to 3 bases, leaving 5 bases not matched to a gene. The CDR3 sequence is CATNLGQDNQPQHF. As DNA, the CDR3 is TGTGCCACCAATCTGGGACAGGACAATCAGCCCCAGCATTTT.

V and J are TRBV6-5 and TRBJ2-3; unclear D gene. In germline, CDR1 is MNHEY, CDR2 SVGAGI. Trimming left V 5 bases short and J 2 bases short, with 5 bases between. CDR3 length: 12 residues. The CDR3, as DNA: TGTGCCAGCAGTCCAAACACAGATACGCAGTATTTT. Protein sequence: CASSPNTDTQYF.

This chain connects TRBV2 to TRBJ2-1, with D perhaps TRBD2 (5 bases). The V end was cut by 7 bases, the J end by 9 bases, with 16 bases between. This CDR3 comprises 13 residues. The germline V gene encodes CDR1 SNHLY and CDR2 FYNNEI. Here the CDR3 reads CASKGVFLGEQFF. The CDR3 DNA sequence: TGTGCCAGCAAGGGAGTCTTTCTTGGTGAGCAGTTCTTC.

J is TRBJ1-4 and V is TRBV2; tentatively, D is TRBD1 (5 bases). Germline V lookup: CDR1 SNHLY, CDR2 FYNNEI. Deletions cut 6 bases from V and 7 bases from J, with 21 bases between. The length of the CDR3 is 16 residues. CDR3 amino acids: CASSHIPREVGEKLFF. CDR3 in DNA: TGTGCCAGCAGCCATATACCCAGGGAAGTAGGTGAAAAACTGTTTTTT. Together with reference TRBV2 and TRBJ1-4, the CDR3 gives the full variable domain: EPEVTQTPSHQVTQMGQEVILRCVPISNHLYFYWYRQILGQKVEFLVSFYNNEISEKSEIFDDQFSVERPDGSNFTLKIRSTKLEDSAMYFCASSHIPREVGEKLFFGSGTQLSVL.

This clone was counted between two and nine times. This chain links TRBV7-9 with TRBJ1-3; D uncertain. V was pared by 5 bases and J by 0 bases, with 11 bases between. Germline V gives CDR1 SEHNR, CDR2 FQNEAQ (reference sequence). The CDR3 has 15 amino acids. As DNA, the CDR3 is TGTGCCAGCAGCCCTCGGAGGACCTCTGGAAACACCATATATTTT. Its protein product is CASSPRRTSGNTIYF. Supplemented by reference TRBV7-9 and TRBJ1-3, the full variable domain reads DTGVSQNPRHKITKRGQNVTFRCDPISEHNRLYWYRQTLGQGPEFLTYFQNEAQLEKSRLLSDRFSAERPKGSFSTLEIQRTEQGDSAMYLCASSPRRTSGNTIYFGEGSWLTVV.

J is TRBJ2-1 and V is TRBV5-1; D gene ambiguous. The germline CDR1 and CDR2 sequences are SGHRS and YFSETQ. CDR3 size: 14 residues. Trimming removed 4 bases at V and 6 bases at J, with 14 bases between. The CDR3 loop is CASSPLEYSNEQFF. In DNA, the CDR3 is TGCGCCAGCAGCCCTCTGGAATACAGCAATGAGCAGTTCTTC. Drawing the rest from reference TRBV5-1 and TRBJ2-1, the complete variable domain is KAGVTQTPRYLIKTRGQQVTLSCSPISGHRSVSWYQQTPGQGLQFLFEYFSETQRNKGNFPGRFSGRQFSNSRSEMNVSTLELGDSALYLCASSPLEYSNEQFFGPGTRLTVL.

V and J are TRBV7-2 and TRBJ2-4; D possibly corresponds to TRBD2 (5 bases). The CDR3 consists of 15 residues. Between the trimmed V and J ends, which lost 5 bases and 3 bases, there was a span of 14 bases. From germline, CDR1 is SGHTA and CDR2 FQGNSA. For the CDR3, the DNA is TGTGCCAGCAGCCCGGACTGGCGGTACAAAAACATTCAGTACTTC. Translation gives CASSPDWRYKNIQYF.

V is TRBV6-1 and J is TRBJ2-2; 7 nucleotides align to TRBD2. Germline CDR1 reads MNHNS; CDR2 reads SASEGT. The V segment lost 4 bases and the J segment 5 bases; nucleotides outside the gene matches: 16. The CDR3 has 18 amino acids. CDR3 coding DNA: TGTGCCAGCAGTGCGCCCGCGCCCACGGGAGGTTGGACCGGGGAGCTGTTTTTT. Encoded protein: CASSAPAPTGGWTGELFF.

This clone was found a few times. This sequence joins TRBV7-2 and TRBJ2-5, with TRBD2 matching over 8 bases. V trimming: 3 bases; J trimming: 5 bases; junction bases outside the gene matches: 11. This CDR3 has 16 residues. CDR1 and CDR2 from the germline V gene are SGHTA and FQGNSA. The CDR3 region has the DNA TGTGCCAGCAGCTTGGGGCAGCGGGAGATCGCGGAGACCCAGTACTTC. Protein: CASSLGQREIAETQYF.

The chain combines TRBV21-1 with TRBJ1-2; the table's D call of TRBD1 was not tested on the DNA. TRBV21-1 is marked as a pseudogene. The CDR3 covers 16 residues. In DNA form, the CDR3 reads TGTGCCAGCAGCAAAGTTAGGTTGGGGGCCCCGAGCTGCTACACCTTC. It is translated as CASSKVRLGAPSCYTF.

This chain links TRBV9 with TRBJ1-2; 7 nucleotides agree with TRBD1. Trimming at V came to 2 bases and at J to 1 base, leaving 11 bases not matched to a gene. This CDR3 contains 17 residues. The germline CDR1 and CDR2 sequences are SGDLS and YYNGEE. The CDR3 nucleotides are TGTGCCAGCAGCGTTGTAGGACAGGTGAAGTATAACTATGGCTACACCTTC. This translates into CASSVVGQVKYNYGYTF.

V is TRBV18 and J is TRBJ2-3; D remains unclear. CDR1 and CDR2 from the germline V gene are KGHSH and LQKENI. Trimming pared 3 bases from V and 8 bases from J, leaving 12 bases between. This CDR3 comprises 13 residues. DNA of the CDR3: TGTGCCAGCTCACCTTCTACAGACGGTACGCAGTATTTT. Translation gives CASSPSTDGTQYF.

The chain recombines TRBV5-1 with TRBJ1-1, with 11 bases that match TRBD1. The ends lost 4 bases at V and 5 bases at J; junction bases unmatched: 4. CDR3 size: 14 residues. Germline V gene data show CDR1 as SGHRS and CDR2 as YFSETQ. In DNA, the CDR3 is TGCGCCAGCAGCCCGGGACAGGGGGTTACTGAAGCTTTCTTT. Translating it yields CASSPGQGVTEAFF.